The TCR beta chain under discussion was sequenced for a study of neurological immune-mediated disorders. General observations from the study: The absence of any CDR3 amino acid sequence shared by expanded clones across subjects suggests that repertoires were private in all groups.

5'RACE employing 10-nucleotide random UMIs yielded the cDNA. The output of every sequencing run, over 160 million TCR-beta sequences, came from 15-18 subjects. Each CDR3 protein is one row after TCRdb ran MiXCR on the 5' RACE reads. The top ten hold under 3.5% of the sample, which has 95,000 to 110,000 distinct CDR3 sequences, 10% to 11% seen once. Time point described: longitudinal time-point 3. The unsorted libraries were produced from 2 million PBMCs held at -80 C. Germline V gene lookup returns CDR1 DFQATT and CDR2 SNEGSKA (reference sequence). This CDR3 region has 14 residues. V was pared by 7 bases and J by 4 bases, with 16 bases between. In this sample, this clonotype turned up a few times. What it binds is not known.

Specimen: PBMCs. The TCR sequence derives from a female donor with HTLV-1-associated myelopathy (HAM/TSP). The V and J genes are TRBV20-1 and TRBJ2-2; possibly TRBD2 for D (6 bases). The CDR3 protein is CSGRAGAGTGELFF. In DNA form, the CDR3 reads TGCAGTGGGAGGGCCGGAGCGGGCACCGGGGAGCTGTTTTTT.